This TCR beta chain came from a study of prognosis after radiotherapy for stage I lung cancer. The study's findings and limits: Determination of whether the expanded TCR clones were tumor-specific was not performed.

Ten or more counts support this clonotype. The antigen remains undetermined. Two-round multiplex PCR, the amplification method, yielded TCR beta CDR3 from genomic DNA. Gene-specific TRBV and TRBJ primers were used in PCR round one. TCRdb fed the multiplex PCR reads into MiXCR, producing one record per CDR3 protein. The data contain 10,000 to 15,000 distinct CDR3 sequences, about 40% of them singletons. This CDR3 is 14 amino acids long. Trimming shortened V by 5 bases and J by 0 bases, and 8 bases separated the two germline ends. Germline values: CDR1 SGHVS, CDR2 FNYEAQ. Sequenced here: PBMCs, sampled before or after stereotactic body radiation therapy (not recorded which). The chain recombines TRBV7-6 with TRBJ1-3; D gene uncertain. This TCR derives from a donor aged 50 or older with non-small cell lung cancer. This CDR3 is CASSRLVSGNTIYF. The CDR3 bases are TGTGCCAGCAGCCGATTAGTCTCTGGAAACACCATATATTTT.